This T cell receptor (beta chain) was captured in a study of T cell responses to AZD1222 COVID-19 vaccine. Regarding the study as a whole: When two AZD1222 doses had been given, Spike-specific TCR breadth and depth rose.

CDR3 length equals 11 residues. CDR1 MDHEN and CDR2 SYDVKM come from the germline V gene. The germline V and J ends were trimmed by 5 bases and 13 bases, with 11 bases remaining between them. Of note for this clone: What it binds is not known.

Generated by immunoSEQ multiplex PCR, the TCRdb table keeps only in-frame clones and is missing some. The sample lists under 150,000 clones, 88% seen once, with almost 6.5% in the top ten. The clonotype was recovered from an adult who received the AZD1222 COVID-19 vaccine. The material sequenced was peripheral blood, taken 28 days after the second AZD1222 dose. The chain is built from TRBV28 and TRBJ1-4, with a tentative D call TRBD1 (5 bases). The CDR3 here is CASSGQGVLFF. CDR3 coding DNA: TGTGCCAGCAGTGGGCAGGGTGTACTGTTTTTT.